This TCR beta chain is from a study of tumor-infiltrating lymphocytes in oesophageal squamous cell carcinoma (dated by TCRdb to 2016 to 2017). Compared with germline, V lacks 1 base and J lacks 8 bases; bases without a gene match: 7. CDR1 is given as MDHEN and CDR2 as SYDVKM, both from the germline V gene. The cysteine opens and the phenylalanine closes a CDR3 of 14 amino acids. Only the CDR3 part of the read is kept: 42 bases, read in frame from the first base. Receptor amplification or capture employed PCR. TCRdb lists the instrument as Illumina HiSeq 2000. TCRdb handled the public reads itself, with Q25 trimming in fastp and clone calling in MiXCR, and kept productive beta chains. Rows matching on CDR3 protein sequence are summarized as one entry with the most common DNA and genes. Recorded for this sample are some 7,100 distinct CDR3 sequences; around a sixth of them occurred a single time. In total, the top ten clones hold roughly an eighth of the sample.

This clonotype was seen repeatedly, ten times or more. The target of this receptor is not known. Base qualities are not recorded, but no much larger clone differs from it by a single base. The receptor comes from a male donor with esophageal squamous cell carcinoma. In this chain, TRBV28 is recombined with TRBJ1-1, with 7 bases matching TRBD1. Sequences were obtained from blood. The DNA sequence is as follows: TGTGCCAGCAGTTTATTAGGGGGACAGACGGAAGCTTTCTTT. Translated, this gives CASSLLGGQTEAFF.